The text below deals with one TCR beta chain. Antigen specificity is unknown. These data belong to a study of STAT3 mutations in large granular lymphocyte leukemia. The study's findings and limits: After therapy, about 35% of the 18 patients switched clonotypes, all new clones STAT3 wild type. At least one immunodominant TCR beta clonotype appeared in every T-cell large granular lymphocyte leukemia patient.

Here immunoSEQ multiplex PCR was the method, and the copy in TCRdb shows in-frame clones only, minus some. In the table there are roughly 6,600 clones, roughly 57% of which are singletons. Germline V lookup: CDR1 SGHRS, CDR2 YFSETQ. This CDR3 spans 14 amino acids. The V and J ends lost 3 bases and 4 bases, in that order; junction bases with no gene match: 4. Input material: peripheral blood mononuclear cells. The chain links TRBV5-1 to TRBJ1-2; 9 bases are shared with TRBD1. The source of this sequence is a boy between 10 and 17 years old with T-cell large granular lymphocyte leukemia. Some clones in this sample may be carry-over from other donors' samples. CDR3 in DNA: TGCGCCAGCAGCTGGGACAGGGTGGGCTATGGCTACACCTTC. It is translated as CASSWDRVGYGYTF.